The 16 T cell receptor beta chains reported below all come from one sample, sequenced in a study of blood T cell repertoires in COVID-19 (dated by TCRdb to between 2020 and 2021). The method was the immunoSEQ multiplex PCR assay. Sourced from immuneACCESS, this table was stored by TCRdb with only in-frame sequences that have V and J called. A share of the clones is absent; for the studies checked, an unresolved V gene accounts for under half, and the remainder has no known explanation. In all, the sample holds under 150,000 clones, and 85% of those were seen once. The ten largest clones add up to around 6.2% of the sample. The sample was PBMCs or T cells enriched from blood (not recorded which). The origin of the receptors is a woman in her thirties or forties who had recovered from COVID-19.

This clone was counted once. The chain employs TRBV4-2 and TRBJ1-6, with 8 nucleotides matching TRBD1. The CDR3 loop spans 17 amino acids. Per the germline V gene, CDR1 is LGHNA and CDR2 is YNFKEQ. Trimming at V came to 0 bases and at J to 6 bases, leaving 7 bases not matched to a gene. CDR3 in amino acids: CASSQDRGTGGNSPLHF. CDR3 nucleotides: TGTGCCAGCAGCCAAGATCGGGGCACAGGGGGTAATTCACCCCTCCACTTT.

V gene TRBV24-1 combines with J gene TRBJ2-7; D is ambiguous. This CDR3 comprises 13 residues. Germline CDR1 and CDR2: KGHDR and SFDVKD. V was pared by 7 bases and J by 3 bases, with 12 bases between. The CDR3 DNA reads as TGTGCCACCAGAAAGGAGACGGGCTACGAGCAGTACTTC. Its translation is CATRKETGYEQYF.

The rearrangement joins TRBV15 to TRBJ2-1, with a possible D match to TRBD2 (5 bases). From germline, CDR1 is LNHNV and CDR2 YYDKDF (reference sequence). This CDR3 has 15 amino acids. V lost 5 bases and J lost 3, with 14 bases in between. The CDR3, as DNA: TGTGCCACCAGCGTAACAGCGGCCCACTACAATGAGCAGTTCTTC. Protein product: CATSVTAAHYNEQFF.

This clone showed up just a few times. The genes are TRBV5-4 and TRBJ1-3; D is perhaps TRBD1 (5 bases). Trimming removed 4 bases at V and 0 bases at J, with 20 bases between. The CDR3 runs 18 residues. Germline CDR1 SGHNT, CDR2 YYREEE (reference sequence). DNA of the CDR3: TGTGCCAGCAGCCGCGGGACGGGGAATGGTCCCTCTGGAAACACCATATATTTT. It yields the protein CASSRGTGNGPSGNTIYF. Based on the CDR3 plus reference TRBV5-4 and TRBJ1-3, the full variable domain is ETGVTQSPTHLIKTRGQQVTLRCSSQSGHNTVSWYQQALGQGPQFIFQYYREEENGRGNFPPRFSGLQFPNYSSELNVNALELDDSALYLCASSRGTGNGPSGNTIYFGEGSWLTVV.

The chain recombines TRBV30 with TRBJ1-2; D is perhaps TRBD1 (5 bases). Germline CDR1 and CDR2: GTSNPN and SVGIG (reference sequence). The CDR3 loop spans 15 amino acids. The V gene lost 4 bases and the J gene lost 4 bases, with 19 bases spanning the gap. In DNA, the CDR3 is TGTGCCTGGATACGGGCAGACAGTTGGATCTATGGCTACACCTTC. Its protein product is CAWIRADSWIYGYTF.

There are a few counts of this clone. The chain links TRBV19 to TRBJ1-3; D is undetermined. This CDR3 spans 16 amino acids. Germline CDR1 is LNHDA and CDR2 is SQIVND (reference sequence). The V end was cut by 7 bases, the J end by 0 bases, with 16 bases between. The CDR3 region is CASTYVAGSSGNTIYF. DNA of the CDR3: TGTGCCAGTACTTATGTCGCAGGCAGCTCTGGAAACACCATATATTTT.

This sequence joins TRBV4-1 and TRBJ2-1; 15 nucleotides align to TRBD2. There are 17 residues in the CDR3. J was trimmed by 6 bases and V by 4 bases; bases with no gene match: 7. The germline gives CDR1 MGHRA, CDR2 YSYEKL. The CDR3 loop is CASSRGTSGGPLNEQFF. CDR3 coding DNA: TGCGCCAGCAGCCGCGGGACTAGCGGGGGGCCCCTCAATGAGCAGTTCTTC.

The chain employs TRBV6-5 and TRBJ1-4, with D maybe TRBD1 (6 bases). V was shortened by 7 bases and J by 8 bases, with 17 bases between the two germline ends. The CDR3 runs 14 residues. Germline values: CDR1 MNHEY, CDR2 SVGAGI. CDR3 residues: CASTKGGWGEKLFF. In nucleotides, the CDR3 is TGTGCCAGCACCAAAGGGGGTTGGGGAGAAAAACTGTTTTTT.

The CDR3, as DNA: TGTGCCAGCAGCTTGCCGACAGGGAACTACGAGCAGTACTTC. Its protein is CASSLPTGNYEQYF. This chain joins TRBV5-6 and TRBJ2-7, with TRBD1 matching over 7 bases. The CDR3 runs to 14 residues. Per the germline V gene, CDR1 is SGHDT and CDR2 is YYEEEE. Trimming cost V 1 base and J 3 bases; bases outside gene matches: 4.

The genes are TRBV4-1 and TRBJ1-1, with a weak D call TRBD1 (6 bases). The CDR3 totals 15 residues. Trimming took 1 base from V and 4 from J, leaving 13 bases between them. Germline values: CDR1 MGHRA, CDR2 YSYEKL. CDR3 nucleotide sequence: TGCGCCAGCAGCCAAGCCCTAGGGGGGGGCACTGAAGCTTTCTTT. Encoded protein: CASSQALGGGTEAFF.

V is TRBV11-2 and J is TRBJ1-4; D may be TRBD1 (5 bases). V was pared by 5 bases and J by 5 bases, with 12 bases between. Germline values: CDR1 SGHAT, CDR2 FQNNGV. This CDR3 has 14 amino acids. The CDR3 nucleotides read TGTGCCAGCAGCGTCTTGGGGCCGAATGAAAAACTGTTTTTT. Translation gives CASSVLGPNEKLFF.

The rearrangement uses TRBV7-8 and TRBJ2-3; D might be TRBD1 (5 bases). V lost 4 bases, J lost 4 bases, and 6 bases lay in between. In germline, CDR1 is SGHVS, CDR2 FQNEAQ. CDR3 size: 12 residues. The CDR3 region is CASSSGSDTQYF. The CDR3 bases are TGTGCCAGCAGCTCAGGGTCAGATACGCAGTATTTT.

The chain combines TRBV19 with TRBJ1-1, with D unclear. The CDR3 is 15 residues long. The V end lost 4 bases, the J end lost 4 bases, and 16 bases lay between the germline ends. Germline CDR1 LNHDA, CDR2 SQIVND (reference sequence). The CDR3 DNA follows: TGTGCCAGTAGTAAGCGCCCAACCCTGGGCACTGAAGCTTTCTTT. This codes for CASSKRPTLGTEAFF.

V gene TRBV7-3 combines with J gene TRBJ2-7, with D possibly being TRBD1 (5 bases). There are 13 residues in the CDR3. V gave up 1 base and J gave up 7 bases, with 11 bases separating them. Germline CDR1 SGHTA, CDR2 FQGTGA. CDR3: CASSLKGVGEQYF. CDR3 nucleotides: TGTGCCAGCAGCTTAAAAGGGGTCGGGGAGCAGTACTTC.

The V and J genes are TRBV7-9 and TRBJ2-7, with 11 bases identical to TRBD2. This CDR3 region has 16 residues. Germline V CDR1 and CDR2: SEHNR, FQNEAQ (reference sequence). V was pared by 0 bases and J by 6 bases, with 7 bases of the junction left unmatched. CDR3 nucleotide sequence: TGTGCCAGCAGCTTAGCAATTGCTAGCGGGAGGTTCGAGCAGTACTTC. Amino acid sequence: CASSLAIASGRFEQYF.

This clone was detected once. The rearrangement joins TRBV10-3 to TRBJ2-5, with 10 bases matching TRBD2. This CDR3 contains 16 residues. V lost 8 bases and J lost 1; bases outside the gene matches: 10. Germline CDR1 reads ENHRY; CDR2 reads SYGVKD. The CDR3 here is CAIGGWTSGGQETQYF. In DNA form, the CDR3 reads TGTGCCATCGGAGGGTGGACTAGCGGAGGCCAAGAGACCCAGTACTTC.